Each of the 27 T cell receptor beta chains below was sequenced from the same sample in a study of blood T cell repertoires in COVID-19. Produced via immunoSEQ multiplex PCR; TCRdb's table is partial and in-frame only. The table has around 64,000 clones, roughly 88% seen once; the top ten hold approximately 1.5%. What was sequenced was peripheral blood. These receptor sequences come from a human donor in a cohort sampled during active COVID-19.

The chain couples TRBV19 to TRBJ2-4; a possible D gene is TRBD2 (6 bases). Germline assignment: CDR1 LNHDA and CDR2 SQIVND (reference sequence). Deletions cut 3 bases from V and 14 bases from J, with 11 bases between. This CDR3 region has 11 residues. CDR3 sequence: CASSISGSKYF. Written as DNA, the CDR3 is TGTGCCAGTAGTATCAGCGGGTCCAAGTACTTC.

This sequence joins TRBV28 and TRBJ1-4; 9 nucleotides match TRBD1. The CDR3 is 14 amino acids. Per the germline V gene, CDR1 is MDHEN and CDR2 is SYDVKM. The ends lost 5 bases at V and 8 bases at J; junction bases unmatched: 6. The CDR3 region has the DNA TGTGCCAGCAGTCCCGGGACAGGGATGGAAAAACTGTTTTTT. This encodes CASSPGTGMEKLFF.

The rearrangement links TRBV11-1 to TRBJ1-6; the D is unclear. The CDR3 spans 13 residues. Trimming pared 5 bases from V and 5 bases from J, leaving 7 bases between. Germline assignment: CDR1 SGHAT and CDR2 FQDESV (reference sequence). CDR3 in DNA: TGTGCCAGCAGCCGGGAACATAATTCACCCCTCCACTTT. It specifies CASSREHNSPLHF.

J is TRBJ1-2 and V is TRBV27; TRBD1 might be the D (5 bases). Deletions cut 4 bases from V and 8 bases from J, with 8 bases between. Germline V CDR1 and CDR2: MNHEY, SMNVEV (reference sequence). There are 11 residues in the CDR3. This chain's CDR3 is CASSSGGGYTF. The CDR3 nucleotides are TGTGCCAGCAGTTCGGGGGGGGGCTACACCTTC.

The chain is built from TRBV5-1 and TRBJ2-1; 7 bases are a match to TRBD2. V lost 2 bases, J lost 8 bases, and 16 bases stayed unmatched. Germline CDR1 SGHRS, CDR2 YFSETQ. The CDR3 runs to 17 residues. CDR3 nucleotide sequence: TGCGCCAGCAGCTTAAAACAACGGGACTACTCCGGAGATGAGCAGTTCTTC. This gives the protein CASSLKQRDYSGDEQFF. The variable domain in full, with the rest retrieved from reference TRBV5-1 and TRBJ2-1, is KAGVTQTPRYLIKTRGQQVTLSCSPISGHRSVSWYQQTPGQGLQFLFEYFSETQRNKGNFPGRFSGRQFSNSRSEMNVSTLELGDSALYLCASSLKQRDYSGDEQFFGPGTRLTVL.

V usage is TRBV12-3 or TRBV12-4 and J usage is TRBJ2-2, with D possibly being TRBD2 (6 bases). The CDR3 has 13 residues. With 8 bases removed from V and 1 base from J, the gap between germline ends came to 8 bases. The CDR3 DNA sequence: TGTGCCAGCGGGACTGTGAACACCGGGGAGCTGTTTTTT. Translating gives CASGTVNTGELFF.

V and J are TRBV10-3 and TRBJ2-1; tentatively, D is TRBD1 (6 bases). The CDR3 has 14 amino acids. The germline gives CDR1 ENHRY, CDR2 SYGVKD. V was clipped by 10 bases and J by 4 bases, with 17 bases between them. CDR3 region: CASKTGPRYNEQFF. As DNA, the CDR3 is TGTGCCAGTAAAACAGGGCCTCGTTACAATGAGCAGTTCTTC.

The rearrangement joins TRBV12-3 or TRBV12-4 to TRBJ2-5; the match to TRBD2 covers 10 bases. The CDR3 has 13 amino acids. J lost 5 bases, V lost 6 bases, and 3 bases had no gene match. As DNA, the CDR3 is TGTGCCAGCAGGTTTAGCGGGAGGGAGACCCAGTACTTC. This gives the protein CASRFSGRETQYF.

CDR3 protein: CASRPGQVLRMVQYF. CDR3 DNA: TGCGCCAGCAGGCCGGGACAGGTCCTGAGAATGGTGCAGTATTTT. The genes are TRBV23-1 and TRBJ2-3; 8 positions agree with TRBD1. TRBV23-1 is classed as an ORF, of uncertain function. This CDR3 is 15 amino acids long. The ends lost 6 bases at V and 11 bases at J; junction bases unmatched: 16.

The rearrangement links TRBV15 to TRBJ2-7, with 7 nucleotides matching TRBD1. After removal of 2 bases from V and 2 bases from J, the junction contained 9 bases not matched to a gene. CDR1 is LNHNV, CDR2 YYDKDF, per germline (reference sequence). CDR3 length: 16 amino acids. CDR3 amino acids: CATSRPTGAGAYEQYF. The CDR3 DNA follows: TGTGCCACCAGCAGACCAACAGGGGCAGGGGCCTACGAGCAGTACTTC.

The CDR3 DNA sequence: TGTGCCATCAGGGACAGCATAGTCCTCCACTTT. It is translated as CAIRDSIVLHF. The V and J genes are TRBV10-3 and TRBJ1-6, with D perhaps TRBD1 (6 bases). This CDR3 contains 11 residues. Germline V gene data show CDR1 as ENHRY and CDR2 as SYGVKD. V was cut by 6 bases and J by 15 bases, with 12 bases left in between.

The chain carries TRBV21-1 and TRBJ1-1. TRBV21-1 is a pseudogene segment. CDR3 length equals 16 residues. The CDR3 here is CASSPGGRQLNTEAFF. Here the CDR3 DNA reads TGTGCCAGCAGCCCCGGAGGGCGTCAGCTTAACACTGAAGCTTTCTTT.

The chain links TRBV27 to TRBJ2-5, with 10 bases matching TRBD1. In germline, CDR1 is MNHEY, CDR2 SMNVEV (reference sequence). The J segment lost 5 bases and the V segment lost 6 bases, leaving 12 bases of the junction unmatched. The CDR3 totals 16 residues. The CDR3 nucleotides read TGTGCCAGCAGCCCCTCTCCGGGACAGGGGTACGAGACCCAGTACTTC. Its protein is CASSPSPGQGYETQYF.

The genes are TRBV28 and TRBJ1-5; D remains unclear. V gave up 6 bases and J gave up 1 base, with 16 bases separating them. Per the germline V gene, CDR1 is MDHEN and CDR2 is SYDVKM. This CDR3 spans 16 amino acids. The CDR3, as DNA: TGTGCCAGCAGACATGAAAATTGGGAGAGCAATCAGCCCCAGCATTTT. This codes for CASRHENWESNQPQHF.

This chain joins TRBV4-1 and TRBJ2-3, with 7 bases matching TRBD1. The CDR3 contains 13 residues. Germline V gives CDR1 MGHRA, CDR2 YSYEKL. Losses at the gene ends were 0 bases for V and 14 bases for J; bases not matched to a gene: 8. The CDR3 spells CASSQDFDRVWYF. The CDR3 DNA is TGCGCCAGCAGCCAAGATTTCGACAGGGTGTGGTATTTT.

The gene calls are TRBV11-3 and TRBJ2-1, with 9 bases identical to TRBD2. The germline gives CDR1 SGHNT, CDR2 YENEEA. CDR3 length: 18 residues. V shed 0 bases, J shed 6 bases, and the junction held 12 bases outside the gene matches. CDR3 in amino acids: CASSLDRRLAGFGNEQFF. Here the CDR3 DNA reads TGTGCCAGCAGCTTAGATCGGAGGCTAGCGGGGTTTGGCAATGAGCAGTTCTTC.

This chain uses TRBV9 with TRBJ2-1; the match to TRBD2 covers 9 bases. Germline lookup yields CDR1 SGDLS and CDR2 YYNGEE. This CDR3 is built from 18 residues. With V trimmed by 0 bases and J by 8 bases, 15 bases remained unmatched. The CDR3 DNA reads TGTGCCAGCAGCGTAGAGGTAGCGGGAGACGTGGGTTCGGATGAGCAGTTCTTC. Translated: CASSVEVAGDVGSDEQFF.

The chain uses TRBV3-1 (or the pseudogene TRBV3-2) and TRBJ2-7, with TRBD1 identical over 9 bases. CDR1 is LGHDT, CDR2 YNNKEL, per germline (reference sequence). This CDR3 is built from 14 residues. V shed 4 bases and J 5 bases; nucleotides not matched to a gene: 6. This CDR3 reads CASSPPGTGNEQYF. The CDR3 DNA sequence: TGTGCCAGCAGCCCCCCCGGGACAGGGAACGAGCAGTACTTC.

The chain carries TRBV6-5 and TRBJ1-2; 11 nucleotides agree with TRBD1. The CDR3 has 15 residues. V lost 6 bases and J lost 4; bases outside the gene matches: 7. Per the germline V gene, CDR1 is MNHEY and CDR2 is SVGAGI. CDR3 in DNA: TGTGCCAGCAGGACCGGACAGGGGGCCGTCTATGGCTACACCTTC. Translating gives CASRTGQGAVYGYTF.

The V call is TRBV6-5, the J call TRBJ2-4, with TRBD2 identical over 8 bases. This CDR3 is built from 15 residues. CDR1 is MNHEY, CDR2 SVGAGI, per germline. The trim removed 8 bases at V and 6 bases at J, leaving 12 bases unmatched. CDR3 loop: CASSASGLEGNIQYF. CDR3 nucleotide sequence: TGTGCCAGCTCTGCTAGCGGGCTAGAGGGAAACATTCAGTACTTC.

The chain links TRBV5-4 to TRBJ2-7; 7 bases are shared with TRBD2. The J segment lost 1 base and the V segment lost 2 bases, leaving 3 bases of the junction unmatched. This CDR3 region has 14 residues. In germline, CDR1 is SGHNT, CDR2 YYREEE (reference sequence). The CDR3, as DNA: TGTGCCAGCAGCTTTCAGGGAGGGTCCTACGAGCAGTACTTC. Protein: CASSFQGGSYEQYF. Variable domain in full (rest from reference TRBV5-4 and TRBJ2-7): ETGVTQSPTHLIKTRGQQVTLRCSSQSGHNTVSWYQQALGQGPQFIFQYYREEENGRGNFPPRFSGLQFPNYSSELNVNALELDDSALYLCASSFQGGSYEQYFGPGTRLTVT.

The CDR3 here is CASSESVAGGFGYEQYF. The CDR3 nucleotides are TGTGCCAGCAGTGAATCCGTGGCGGGAGGTTTCGGGTACGAGCAGTACTTC. V is TRBV25-1 and J is TRBJ2-7; 8 bases agree with TRBD2. CDR1 and CDR2 (germline): MGHDK, SYGVNS. The CDR3 has 17 residues. V lost 1 base, J lost 4 bases, and 12 bases stayed unmatched.

V is TRBV7-9 and J is TRBJ1-2; D is perhaps TRBD1 (5 bases). The CDR3 extends over 13 amino acids. Germline-derived CDR1 and CDR2 are SEHNR and FQNEAQ (reference sequence). V lost 0 bases and J 6 bases, leaving 8 bases between the germline ends. The CDR3 here is CASSLAGANGYTF. The DNA of the CDR3 is TGTGCCAGCAGCTTAGCTGGGGCGAATGGCTACACCTTC.

The CDR3, as DNA: TGTGCCAGCAGCGGGGGACTAGCGGGAGTACTGCCCGGGGAGCTGTTTTTT. Protein: CASSGGLAGVLPGELFF. The V gene is TRBV21-1, the J gene TRBJ2-2; the table assigns TRBD2, which was not confirmed against the DNA. TRBV21-1 is a listed pseudogene. This CDR3 has 17 residues.

The chain links TRBV19 to TRBJ2-7, with TRBD2 as a possible D gene (6 bases). CDR3 length: 13 amino acids. V was trimmed by 6 bases and J by 5 bases, leaving 14 bases between them. From germline, CDR1 is LNHDA and CDR2 SQIVND (reference sequence). This chain's CDR3 is CASRPGLGDEQYF. CDR3 DNA: TGTGCCAGTAGGCCGGGACTTGGAGACGAGCAGTACTTC.

This clone was picked up one time. The gene calls are TRBV5-1 and TRBJ2-1, with D possibly TRBD1 on 6 matching bases. V was trimmed by 1 base and J by 2 bases, leaving 7 bases between them. The CDR3 consists of 14 residues. The germline CDR1 and CDR2 sequences are SGHRS and YFSETQ. CDR3 DNA sequence: TGCGCCAGCAGCTTGCGGACAGCCTACAATGAGCAGTTCTTC. Amino acids: CASSLRTAYNEQFF.

The rearrangement links TRBV6-5 to TRBJ2-7; tentative D call: TRBD2 (6 bases). Germline CDR1 reads MNHEY; CDR2 reads SVGAGI. This CDR3 contains 15 residues. Trimming removed 7 bases from V and 0 bases from J, with 16 bases in between. CDR3 DNA: TGTGCCAGCAACCTGGGACTCCACTTCTCCTACGAGCAGTACTTC. Amino acids: CASNLGLHFSYEQYF.